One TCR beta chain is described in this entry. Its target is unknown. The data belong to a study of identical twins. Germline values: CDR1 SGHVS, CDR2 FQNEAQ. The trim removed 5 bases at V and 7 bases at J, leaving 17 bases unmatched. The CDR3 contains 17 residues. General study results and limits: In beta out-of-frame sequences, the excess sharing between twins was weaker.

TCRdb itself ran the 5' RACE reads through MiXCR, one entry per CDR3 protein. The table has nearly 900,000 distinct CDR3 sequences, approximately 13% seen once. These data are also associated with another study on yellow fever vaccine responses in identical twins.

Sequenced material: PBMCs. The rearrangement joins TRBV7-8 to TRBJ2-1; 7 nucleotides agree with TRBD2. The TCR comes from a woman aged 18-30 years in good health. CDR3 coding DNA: TGTGCCAGCAGCCCTTATGTTGGGGCAAGGGAGGGGAATGAGCAGTTCTTC. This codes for CASSPYVGAREGNEQFF.